This T cell receptor beta chain was obtained from a study of Graves' ophthalmopathy and Graves' hyperthyroidism. This clonotype showed up many times. Deletions cut 6 bases from V and 4 bases from J, with 9 bases between. Per the germline V gene, CDR1 is DFQATT and CDR2 is SNEGSKA (reference sequence). CDR3 length: 11 amino acids. As the template, RNA transcripts were used to amplify TCR beta CDR3 regions. Investigators did first-round RT-PCR with HTBI primers, then second-round multiplex PCR. TCRdb reanalysed the multiplex PCR reads using MiXCR and keeps one entry per CDR3 protein. The sample lists about 620,000 distinct CDR3 sequences, about 24% occurring once.

Sequencing used peripheral blood. This sequence joins TRBV20-1 and TRBJ2-5; perhaps D is TRBD1 or TRBD2 (5 bases each). The clonotype was recovered from a woman between 18 and 29 years old with stable Graves' hyperthyroidism. Some clones in this sample may be carry-over from other donors' samples. The CDR3 here is CSAKGRETQYF. The CDR3 DNA is TGCAGTGCCAAGGGGAGAGAGACCCAGTACTTC.